The 29 T cell receptor beta chains listed next were all sequenced from one sample in a study of regulatory T cells in long-lasting Graves disease. For TCR beta, libraries came from iRepertoire HTBI primers and Arm-PCR of CDR3 regions. TCRdb itself ran the multiplex PCR reads through MiXCR, one entry per CDR3 protein. The sample yields approximately 500,000 distinct CDR3 sequences, 20% to 25% seen once. Time point: persistent/refractory GD, antithyroid drugs over 5 years with positive TRAb. TCR sequences were obtained from RNA taken from PBMCs. The sample was peripheral blood mononuclear cells (PBMCs), taken when the disease was refractory, from a patient treated with antithyroid drugs. The receptors shown here come from a female donor with Graves disease.

This clonotype turned up a few times. The V gene is TRBV30, the J gene TRBJ2-5, with 8 bases lining up with TRBD2. The CDR3 contains 14 residues. The germline gives CDR1 GTSNPN, CDR2 SVGIG (reference sequence). With 5 bases clipped from V and 5 bases from J, the junction kept 10 bases outside the gene matches. In nucleotides, the CDR3 is TGTGCCTGGTTTAGCGGGGCGTTCGGGGAGACCCAGTACTTC. It encodes CAWFSGAFGETQYF.

In its sample, this clonotype was seen a few times. The V and J genes are TRBV28 and TRBJ2-5; 8 nucleotides align to TRBD1. With 5 bases clipped from V and 1 base from J, the junction kept 6 bases outside the gene matches. CDR3 size: 15 residues. In germline, CDR1 is MDHEN, CDR2 SYDVKM. CDR3 protein: CASSAGGAVQETQYF. DNA of the CDR3: TGTGCCAGCAGTGCAGGGGGCGCAGTCCAAGAGACCCAGTACTTC.

This clonotype was seen a handful of times. The chain uses TRBV3-1 and TRBJ1-2; TRBD1 matches at 7 bases. Trimming at V came to 1 base and at J to 0 bases, leaving 2 bases not matched to a gene. The CDR3 sequence is 15 residues long. CDR1 and CDR2 (germline): LGHDT, YNNKEL (reference sequence). CDR3 region: CASSQGTGTNYGYTF. In DNA form, the CDR3 reads TGTGCCAGCAGCCAAGGGACAGGAACTAACTATGGCTACACCTTC.

This clonotype was found a few times. This chain joins TRBV4-1 and TRBJ1-1; no clear D gene. The germline V and J ends were trimmed by 2 bases and 1 base, with 8 bases remaining between them. The CDR3 is made up of 14 amino acids. Germline V CDR1 and CDR2: MGHRA, YSYEKL. The CDR3 DNA is TGCGCCAGCAGCCAAACCACAGCGAACACTGAAGCTTTCTTT. This translates into CASSQTTANTEAFF.

This clonotype was detected a few times. The chain combines TRBV27 with TRBJ2-6, with 9 bases identical to TRBD1. CDR3 length: 20 amino acids. With 5 bases clipped from V and 2 bases from J, the junction kept 16 bases outside the gene matches. CDR1 MNHEY and CDR2 SMNVEV come from the germline V gene (reference sequence). The CDR3, as DNA: TGTGCCAGCAGTGCAGACCCGGGGACAGGGTCGAGGCCTGGGGCCAACGTCCTGACTTTC. Its translation is CASSADPGTGSRPGANVLTF.

Comments on this clonotype: A read error may explain this, as a much larger clone is one base away. Here the CDR3 omits its conserved ending phenylalanine or tryptophan, so a read error is the likely source. This rearrangement joins TRBV6-1 to TRBJ1-5; D unresolved. The CDR3 runs 12 residues. V lost 7 bases and J 4 bases, leaving 8 bases between the germline ends. Germline CDR1 and CDR2: MNHNS and SASEGT. In nucleotides, the CDR3 is TGTGCCAGCAAGTTAGCAAATCAGCCCCAGCATCTT. Translated: CASKLANQPQHL.

There are many counts of this clonotype. V is TRBV28 and J is TRBJ2-7; perhaps TRBD1 as D (6 bases). Germline V gene data show CDR1 as MDHEN and CDR2 as SYDVKM. Between the trimmed V and J ends, which lost 3 bases and 2 bases, there was a span of 11 bases. This CDR3 region has 14 residues. The CDR3 spells CASSLIAGAYEQYF. In DNA form, the CDR3 reads TGTGCCAGCAGTTTGATCGCAGGGGCCTACGAGCAGTACTTC.

On this clonotype: A single base separates this from a much larger clone, so it may be a read error. V is TRBV11-2 and J is TRBJ1-6; D is possibly TRBD1 (5 bases). Looked up from germline, CDR1 is SGHAT and CDR2 is FQNNGV. The CDR3 loop spans 14 amino acids. The V end lost 2 bases, the J end lost 13 bases, and 15 bases lay between the germline ends. CDR3 protein: CASSLYKMGTPLHF. CDR3 DNA sequence: TGTGCCAGCAGCTTATACAAAATGGGGACGCCCCTCCACTTT. Drawing the rest from reference TRBV11-2 and TRBJ1-6, the complete variable domain is EAGVAQSPRYKIIEKRQSVAFWCNPISGHATLYWYQQILGQGPKLLIQFQNNGVVDDSQLPKDRFSAERLKGVDSTLKIQPAKLEDSAVYLCASSLYKMGTPLHFGNGTRLTVT.

This clonotype has at least ten counts. This sequence joins TRBV27 and TRBJ2-7; 9 bases map to TRBD2. CDR1 and CDR2 (germline): MNHEY, SMNVEV (reference sequence). The ends lost 6 bases at V and 4 bases at J; junction bases unmatched: 7. The CDR3 consists of 14 residues. The CDR3 DNA follows: TGTGCCAGCAGCCCGGATCTAGCGGGGTACGAGCAGTACTTC. Translating gives CASSPDLAGYEQYF.

The gene calls are TRBV7-2 and TRBJ2-1, with a weak D call TRBD2 (7 bases). The CDR3 consists of 12 residues. The germline V and J ends were trimmed by 7 bases and 10 bases, with 14 bases remaining between them. CDR1 SGHTA and CDR2 FQGNSA come from the germline V gene. The CDR3 DNA sequence: TGTGCCAGCAACGTTCGCGGGGGCGAGCAGTTCTTC. As protein: CASNVRGGEQFF.

J is TRBJ1-2 and V is TRBV6-5; maybe TRBD1 (6 bases). CDR3 length equals 13 residues. V was clipped by 2 bases and J by 3 bases, with 7 bases between them. Germline loops: CDR1 MNHEY, CDR2 SVGAGI. CDR3 DNA: TGTGCCAGCAGTTACGGGGGGCACTATGGCTACACCTTC. This translates into CASSYGGHYGYTF.

This clonotype has a count of ten or more. The chain couples TRBV2 to TRBJ1-2; D gene uncertain. Trimming removed 6 bases from V and 4 bases from J, with 15 bases in between. This CDR3 spans 14 amino acids. The germline gives CDR1 SNHLY, CDR2 FYNNEI. Written as DNA, the CDR3 is TGTGCCAGCAGCTCCTTTTATGGGTCCTATGGCTACACCTTC. This gives the protein CASSSFYGSYGYTF.

The chain combines TRBV6-4 with TRBJ2-2, with TRBD1 identical over 7 bases. Losses at the gene ends were 5 bases for V and 7 bases for J; bases not matched to a gene: 25. This CDR3 has 20 residues. Germline V lookup: CDR1 MRHNA, CDR2 SNTAGT. CDR3 DNA: TGTGCCAGCAGTTACTTTATCGTGGCAGGGGGTAAATTAAACGACGGGGAGCTGTTTTTT. Amino acid sequence: CASSYFIVAGGKLNDGELFF.

This clonotype came up many times. V usage is TRBV20-1 and J usage is TRBJ2-7, with TRBD2 matching over 7 bases. V shed 3 bases, J shed 0 bases, and the junction held 5 bases outside the gene matches. Germline assignment: CDR1 DFQATT and CDR2 SNEGSKA (reference sequence). The CDR3 runs to 14 residues. The CDR3 DNA is TGCAGTGCTAGGTCCAGCGGGATCTCCTACGAGCAGTACTTC. It yields the protein CSARSSGISYEQYF.

Ten or more counts support this clonotype. The chain links TRBV28 to TRBJ1-1; D possibly corresponds to TRBD1 (5 bases). Trimming left V 4 bases short and J 3 bases short, with 15 bases between. This CDR3 is built from 15 residues. CDR1 is MDHEN, CDR2 SYDVKM, per germline. This chain's CDR3 is CASSSGAKADTEAFF. CDR3 DNA: TGTGCCAGCAGTTCCGGGGCGAAGGCGGACACTGAAGCTTTCTTT.

This clonotype was observed a handful of times. J is TRBJ2-7 and V is TRBV19; the match to TRBD2 covers 9 bases. CDR1 and CDR2 from the germline V gene are LNHDA and SQIVND (reference sequence). V lost 3 bases to trimming and J lost 3 bases; unmatched junction nucleotides: 3. This CDR3 contains 14 residues. CDR3 sequence (DNA): TGTGCCAGTAGTATTGGTAGCGGGAGCTACGAGCAGTACTTC. Translating it yields CASSIGSGSYEQYF.

As regards this clonotype: A much larger clone differs by one base, so this may be a read error. The J gene is TRBJ2-7, the V gene TRBV7-2; tentatively, D is TRBD1 (7 bases). CDR3 size: 13 residues. Germline values: CDR1 SGHTA, CDR2 FQGNSA. Trimming shortened V by 3 bases and J by 6 bases, and 12 bases separated the two germline ends. CDR3 sequence: CASSFQGGCEQYF. DNA of the CDR3: TGTGCCAGCAGCTTCCAGGGGGGCTGCGAGCAGTACTTC.

The chain has TRBV6-1 and TRBJ1-1; 7 bases map to TRBD1. The CDR3 runs to 16 residues. The V and J ends lost 3 bases and 6 bases, in that order; junction bases with no gene match: 13. CDR1 is MNHNS, CDR2 SASEGT, per germline. The CDR3 nucleotides are TGTGCCAGCAGTGATTTCGGGGACAGAGAAGGGCCTGAAGCTTTCTTT. Amino acid sequence: CASSDFGDREGPEAFF.

V is TRBV28 and J is TRBJ2-7, with D maybe TRBD1 (7 bases). Germline CDR1 is MDHEN and CDR2 is SYDVKM. V was pared by 5 bases and J by 0 bases, with 14 bases between. This CDR3 region has 15 residues. The CDR3 here is CASSKPGGTSYEQYF. CDR3 coding DNA: TGTGCCAGCAGTAAGCCAGGGGGGACCTCCTACGAGCAGTACTTC. The full variable domain, its missing parts supplied by reference TRBV28 and TRBJ2-7, is DVKVTQSSRYLVKRTGEKVFLECVQDMDHENMFWYRQDPGLGLRLIYFSYDVKMKEKGDIPEGYSVSREKKERFSLILESASTNQTSMYLCASSKPGGTSYEQYFGPGTRLTVT.

This clonotype was seen once. The junction departs from germline at one end; a sequencing error may be responsible. This chain joins TRBV6-2 or TRBV6-3 and TRBJ2-5; TRBD1 agrees at 10 bases. Germline CDR1 MNHEY, CDR2 SVGEGT. The CDR3 extends over 15 amino acids. CDR3 sequence: CSSSPGQGPQETQYF. In nucleotides, the CDR3 is TGTTCCAGCAGCCCGGGACAGGGGCCTCAAGAGACCCAGTACTTC.

This clonotype was observed many times. The genes are TRBV6-1 and TRBJ1-2, with D unclear. CDR1 and CDR2 from the germline V gene are MNHNS and SASEGT. The CDR3 loop spans 15 amino acids. Trimming removed 3 bases from V and 8 bases from J, with 19 bases in between. The CDR3 loop is CASSDLGQALWGYTF. The DNA of the CDR3 is TGTGCCAGCAGTGACCTTGGGCAGGCCCTGTGGGGCTACACCTTC.

This clonotype was detected many times. The V and J genes are TRBV20-1 and TRBJ2-7; D unclear. The V end lost 8 bases, the J end lost 11 bases, and 25 bases lay between the germline ends. Germline values: CDR1 DFQATT, CDR2 SNEGSKA (reference sequence). The length of the CDR3 is 13 residues. The CDR3, as DNA: TGCAGTTCATCTCAAGGACCCCTGACCCCCGAGTACTTC. This encodes CSSSQGPLTPEYF.

In this sample, this clonotype turned up many times. The V and J genes are TRBV28 and TRBJ2-5; D remains unclear. The V and J ends lost 6 bases and 5 bases respectively, with 22 bases between them. Germline V lookup: CDR1 MDHEN, CDR2 SYDVKM. This CDR3 is 16 amino acids long. CDR3 bases: TGTGCCAGCAGCTTAGCCCAACTGGGCCTTGGGGAGACCCAGTACTTC. This translates into CASSLAQLGLGETQYF.

This clonotype showed up many times. J is TRBJ2-5 and V is TRBV28, with a weak D call TRBD2 (5 bases). The CDR3 contains 14 residues. Germline V gene lookup returns CDR1 MDHEN and CDR2 SYDVKM. V dropped 7 bases and J dropped 1 base, with 13 bases sitting between them. The chain's CDR3 is CASNGDLIQETQYF. Here the CDR3 DNA reads TGTGCCAGCAACGGGGATTTGATCCAAGAGACCCAGTACTTC.

This clonotype has at least ten counts. V gene TRBV24-1 combines with J gene TRBJ1-2, with D perhaps matching TRBD1 (6 bases). CDR1 is KGHDR and CDR2 is SFDVKD in the germline V gene. V was shortened by 4 bases and J by 8 bases, with 16 bases between the two germline ends. This CDR3 is built from 14 residues. Written as DNA, the CDR3 is TGTGCCACCAGTGACGACAGGTTCGAGAGGGGCTACACCTTC. As protein: CATSDDRFERGYTF.

This clonotype occurred a few times. The gene calls are TRBV28 and TRBJ1-3; D call uncertain. CDR1 and CDR2 from the germline V gene are MDHEN and SYDVKM. CDR3 length equals 14 residues. Trimming took off 5 bases at V and 2 bases at J, with 10 bases between the two ends. CDR3 coding DNA: TGTGCCAGCAGTCTGCTCGAACCTGGAAACACCATATATTTT. Protein product: CASSLLEPGNTIYF.

This chain joins TRBV19 and TRBJ1-6; D remains ambiguous. Trimming removed 2 bases from V and 9 bases from J, with 5 bases in between. CDR3 size: 12 residues. CDR1 is LNHDA and CDR2 is SQIVND in the germline V gene (reference sequence). Here the CDR3 reads CASSIRGSPLHF. Here the CDR3 DNA reads TGTGCCAGTAGTATACGCGGTTCACCCCTCCACTTT.

The V and J genes are TRBV11-3 and TRBJ2-5; D is uncertain. CDR1 SGHNT and CDR2 YENEEA come from the germline V gene. The CDR3 has 14 amino acids. V was clipped by 4 bases and J by 6 bases, with 15 bases between them. The CDR3 bases are TGTGCCAGCAGCTCTGCCGCGAGACGGAAGACCCAGTACTTC. Protein product: CASSSAARRKTQYF.

In its sample, this clonotype was seen a few times. This chain links TRBV7-2 with TRBJ1-5; unclear D gene. CDR1 and CDR2 (germline): SGHTA, FQGNSA. With 1 base removed from V and 0 bases from J, the gap between germline ends came to 13 bases. The CDR3 spans 17 residues. The CDR3 nucleotides read TGTGCCAGCAGCTTAGGTTCCGGACGGAATAGCAATCAGCCCCAGCATTTT. Its protein product is CASSLGSGRNSNQPQHF. Full variable domain (missing parts from reference TRBV7-2 and TRBJ1-5): GAGVSQSPSNKVTEKGKDVELRCDPISGHTALYWYRQSLGQGLEFLIYFQGNSAPDKSGLPSDRFSAERTGGSVSTLTIQRTQQEDSAVYLCASSLGSGRNSNQPQHFGDGTRLSIL.